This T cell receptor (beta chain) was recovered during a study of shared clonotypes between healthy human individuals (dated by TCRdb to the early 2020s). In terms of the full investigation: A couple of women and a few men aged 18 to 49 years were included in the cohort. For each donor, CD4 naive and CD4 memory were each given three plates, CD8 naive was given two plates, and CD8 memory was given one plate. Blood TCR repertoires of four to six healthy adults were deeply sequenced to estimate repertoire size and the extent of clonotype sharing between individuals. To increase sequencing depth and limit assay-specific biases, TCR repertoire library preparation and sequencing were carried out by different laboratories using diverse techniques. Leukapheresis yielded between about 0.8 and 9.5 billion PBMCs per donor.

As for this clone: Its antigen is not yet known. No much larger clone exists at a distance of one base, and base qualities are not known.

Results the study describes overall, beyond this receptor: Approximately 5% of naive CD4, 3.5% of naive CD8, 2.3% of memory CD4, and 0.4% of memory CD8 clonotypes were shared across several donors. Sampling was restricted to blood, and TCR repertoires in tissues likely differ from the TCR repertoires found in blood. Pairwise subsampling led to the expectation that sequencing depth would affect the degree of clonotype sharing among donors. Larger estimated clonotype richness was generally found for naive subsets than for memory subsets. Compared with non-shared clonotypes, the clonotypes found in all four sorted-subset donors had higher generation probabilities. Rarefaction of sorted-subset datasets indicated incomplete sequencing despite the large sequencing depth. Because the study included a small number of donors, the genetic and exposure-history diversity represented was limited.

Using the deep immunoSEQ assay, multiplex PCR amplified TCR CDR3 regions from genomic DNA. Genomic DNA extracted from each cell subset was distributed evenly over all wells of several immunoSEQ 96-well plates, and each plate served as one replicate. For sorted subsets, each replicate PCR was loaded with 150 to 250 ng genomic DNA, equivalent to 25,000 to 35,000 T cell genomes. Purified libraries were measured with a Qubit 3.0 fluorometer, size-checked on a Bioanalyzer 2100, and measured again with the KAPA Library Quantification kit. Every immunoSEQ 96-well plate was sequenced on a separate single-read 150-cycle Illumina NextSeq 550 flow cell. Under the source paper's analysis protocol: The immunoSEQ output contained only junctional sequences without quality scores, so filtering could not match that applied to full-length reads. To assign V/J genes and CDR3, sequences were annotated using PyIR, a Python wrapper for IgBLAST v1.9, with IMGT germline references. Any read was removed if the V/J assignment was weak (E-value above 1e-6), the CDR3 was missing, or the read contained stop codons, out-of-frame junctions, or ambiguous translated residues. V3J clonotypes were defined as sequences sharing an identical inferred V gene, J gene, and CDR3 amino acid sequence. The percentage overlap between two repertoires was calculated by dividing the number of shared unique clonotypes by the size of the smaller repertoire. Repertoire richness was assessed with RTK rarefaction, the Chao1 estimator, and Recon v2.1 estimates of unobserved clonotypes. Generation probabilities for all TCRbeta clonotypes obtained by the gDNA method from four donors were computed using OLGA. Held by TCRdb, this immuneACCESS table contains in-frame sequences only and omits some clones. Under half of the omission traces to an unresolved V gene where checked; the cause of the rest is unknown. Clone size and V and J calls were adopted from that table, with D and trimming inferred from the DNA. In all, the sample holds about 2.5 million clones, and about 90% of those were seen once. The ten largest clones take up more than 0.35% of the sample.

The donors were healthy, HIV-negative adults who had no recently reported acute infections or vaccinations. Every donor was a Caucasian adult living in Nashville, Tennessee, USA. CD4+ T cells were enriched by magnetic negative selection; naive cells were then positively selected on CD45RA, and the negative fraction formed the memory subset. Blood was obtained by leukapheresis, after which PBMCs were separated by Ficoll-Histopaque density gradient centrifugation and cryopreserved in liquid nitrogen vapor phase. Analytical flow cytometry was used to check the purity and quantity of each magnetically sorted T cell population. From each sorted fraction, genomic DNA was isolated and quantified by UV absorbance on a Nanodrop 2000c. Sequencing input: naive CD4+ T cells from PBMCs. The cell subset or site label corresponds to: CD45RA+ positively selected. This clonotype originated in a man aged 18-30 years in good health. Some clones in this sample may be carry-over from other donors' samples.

At the DNA level, the sequence is TGCGCCAGCAGTCCGGACAGGGGGTACACAGATACGCAGTATTTT. Protein translation: CASSPDRGYTDTQYF. The chain is assembled from TRBV5-1 and TRBJ2-3, with 10 bases aligning to TRBD1. V lost 5 bases and J lost 2 bases, and the count of bases not matched to a germline gene is 5. The germline V gene yields SGHRS for CDR1 and YFSETQ for CDR2. There are 15 amino acids in the CDR3, from cysteine to phenylalanine inclusive. Solely the CDR3 DNA is kept, with 45 bases framed from the first base.